Sequencing of this T cell receptor beta chain was carried out in a study of T cells after yellow fever vaccination (dated by TCRdb to the late 2010s). About the full investigation: Libraries from fractions with low cell numbers were prepared with the SMART-Seq v4 Ultra Low Input RNA kit. To track T-cell clones before and after primary and booster YFV17D yellow fever vaccination, bulk TCR alpha and beta repertoires were sequenced longitudinally. Blood samples were taken at several timepoints before and after primary and secondary immunization, and bulk PBMC replicates and cell subsets were isolated. Two healthy male donors, one aged 18 to 29 and one aged 30 to 40 years, made up the cohort.

CDR1 and CDR2, per the germline V gene, are SGHRS and YFSETQ. The CDR3 goes from the cysteine to the phenylalanine over 16 residues. Only the CDR3 part of the read is kept: 48 bases, read in frame from the first base. At the junction V is shortened by 2 bases and J by 3 bases, with 15 bases in between. The treatment or condition label for this specimen denotes: live attenuated yellow fever vaccine strain. At every blood-draw timepoint, two biological replicates of bulk PBMCs were collected. PBMCs were isolated from peripheral blood using a standard Ficoll-Paque protocol. TriZol was used to extract RNA from bulk PBMCs, CD4 and CD8 fractions, and dextramer-positive and dextramer-negative fractions. TCR cDNA was synthesized by 5'RACE template switching, through which a universal primer site and unique molecular identifiers were introduced. Priming for cDNA synthesis came from both the TCR alpha and TCR beta constant segments. Two PCR steps were used to amplify libraries, with sample barcodes and sequencing adapters being added in the second step. Sequencing of libraries was performed on Illumina HiSeq 2500 (2x100 bp) or NovaSeq (2x150 bp). The paper's data handling went like this. MIGEC was used to demultiplex reads and collapse the reads into UMI consensus sequences, and MiXCR was used for V(D)J alignment. Vaccine-responding clonotypes were defined with edgeR using replicate PBMC samples, requiring FDR below 0.01 and a log2 fold change above 5 up to day 15. Each bulk clonotype received a CD4 or CD8 identity based on whether the sequenced CD4 or CD8 repertoire contained that clonotype at higher abundance. TCRdb ran its own pipeline on the public reads, namely fastp trimming at Q25 and MiXCR clone calling, and kept in-frame beta chains. Rows are unified per CDR3 protein, each entry keeping the most common DNA and genes. In this record, the V and J calls reflect TCRdb's handling and not the investigators' own analysis. For this sample there are around 550,000 distinct CDR3 sequences; 15% to 20% appear just once. Roughly 13% of the sample rests with the top ten.

What the work shows at the level of the full study, not this receptor alone: After the booster, most clones that had expanded after primary vaccination were detected again (around 97% of CD4 and roughly 86% of CD8), suggesting broad maintenance of memory. The secondary T-cell response was found to be weaker but faster than the primary response, with a peak reached on day 5 rather than on day 15. Computational filtering was needed because FACS-sorted repertoires could contain abundant contaminating clonotypes from the bulk population. A small fraction of clonotypes showed up in both the CD4 and CD8 compartments, probably as a result of convergent recombination. The study included only two donors, which limits how far the findings can be generalized.

Only one count was recorded for this clonotype. It lacks a known antigen. No clone much larger than this one lies a single base away; base qualities are absent. The chain links TRBV5-1 with TRBJ2-1, with no D gene named confidently. This clonotype originated in a man aged 25 to 40 who received the YFV17D yellow fever vaccine. The sample in question was PBMCs, obtained 15 days after the yellow fever booster vaccination. The DNA is TGCGCCAGCAGCTTTGGCCCGAGCAGTAGCTACAATGAGCAGTTCTTC. It specifies CASSFGPSSSYNEQFF.